What follows are 4 T cell receptor beta chains derived from one specimen sequenced in a study of cytomegalovirus exposure and HLA in healthy donors. Sequencing was performed with immunoSEQ multiplex PCR; in TCRdb, only in-frame clones are kept and a portion is missing. The sample lists 200,000 to 250,000 clones, around four fifths occurring once. The sample was PBMCs. Source of these receptors: a woman younger than 35 in good health and CMV-seronegative.

In this sample, this clone turned up once. This chain links TRBV18 with TRBJ1-4; 7 bases are a match to TRBD1. J gave up 8 bases and V 3 bases, and 6 bases lay outside the gene matches. The germline gives CDR1 KGHSH, CDR2 LQKENI. CDR3 length: 14 residues. CDR3 coding DNA: TGTGCCAGCTCACCCCGACAGGGTGGAGAAAAACTGTTTTTT. Protein: CASSPRQGGEKLFF.

CDR3 sequence: CASSPTQGLAADTQYF. For the CDR3, the DNA is TGTGCCAGCAGCCCTACCCAGGGACTAGCGGCAGATACGCAGTATTTT. The chain recombines TRBV5-6 with TRBJ2-3, with 11 nucleotides matching TRBD2. The CDR3 extends over 16 amino acids. CDR1 is SGHDT, CDR2 YYEEEE, per germline. V lost 4 bases, J lost 4 bases, and 8 bases stayed unmatched.

The V and J genes are TRBV2 and TRBJ2-7; D ambiguous. Germline V gene sequence: CDR1 SNHLY, CDR2 FYNNEI. V was clipped by 5 bases and J by 0 bases, with 2 bases between them. The CDR3 spans 11 residues. The CDR3 protein is CASSSSYEQYF. The DNA for the CDR3 is TGTGCCAGCAGTTCCTCCTACGAGCAGTACTTC. Filled out from reference TRBV2 and TRBJ2-7, the complete variable domain reads EPEVTQTPSHQVTQMGQEVILRCVPISNHLYFYWYRQILGQKVEFLVSFYNNEISEKSEIFDDQFSVERPDGSNFTLKIRSTKLEDSAMYFCASSSSYEQYFGPGTRLTVT.

The CDR3 nucleotides are TGTGCCAGCAGCTTAAGTGGACTAGCGGGAGAGCAGTACTTC. Translating gives CASSLSGLAGEQYF. This chain links TRBV7-8 with TRBJ2-7, with 12 positions matching TRBD2. The junction had 3 bases not matched to a gene; V was cut back by 2 bases and J by 7 bases. The CDR3 has 14 residues. Germline V gene data show CDR1 as SGHVS and CDR2 as FQNEAQ.